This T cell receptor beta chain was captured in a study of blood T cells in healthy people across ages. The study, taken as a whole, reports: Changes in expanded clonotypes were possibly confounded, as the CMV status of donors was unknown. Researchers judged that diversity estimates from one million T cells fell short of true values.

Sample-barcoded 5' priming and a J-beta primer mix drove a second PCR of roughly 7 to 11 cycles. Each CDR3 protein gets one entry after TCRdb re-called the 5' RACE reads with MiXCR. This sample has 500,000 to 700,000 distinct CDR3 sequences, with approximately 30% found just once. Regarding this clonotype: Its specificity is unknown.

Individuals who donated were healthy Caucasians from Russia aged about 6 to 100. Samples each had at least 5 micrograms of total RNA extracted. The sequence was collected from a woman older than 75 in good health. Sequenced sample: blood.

The CDR3 DNA reads TGTGCCAGCAGTCAGACACTTCTCGGCGAGCAGTACTTC. This encodes CASSQTLLGEQYF. The chain carries TRBV7-2 and TRBJ2-5, with D hard to call. The closer fit of TRBJ2-7 to the DNA end suggests the J call may be wrong. The CDR3 consists of 13 residues. Germline CDR1 is SGHTA and CDR2 is FQGNSA.